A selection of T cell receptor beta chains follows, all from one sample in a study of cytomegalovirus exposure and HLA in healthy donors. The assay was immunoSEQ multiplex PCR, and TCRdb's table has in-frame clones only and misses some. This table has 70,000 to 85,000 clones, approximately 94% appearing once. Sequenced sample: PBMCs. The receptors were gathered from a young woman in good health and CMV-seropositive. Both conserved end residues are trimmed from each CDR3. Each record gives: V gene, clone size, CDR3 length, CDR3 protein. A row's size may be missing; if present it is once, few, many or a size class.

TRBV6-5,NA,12,ASSYSGGWDEQY
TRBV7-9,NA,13,ASLTRGQGMAEAF
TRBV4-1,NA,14,ASSQERGGDGYGYT
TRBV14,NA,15,ASSQGKLAGGLDTQY
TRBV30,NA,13,AWGSGRASRETQY
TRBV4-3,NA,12,ASSQASGTDTQY
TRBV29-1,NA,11,SVETGGSYEQY
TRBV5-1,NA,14,ASSNPTGGFANEQF
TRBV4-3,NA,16,ASSQRSTSGGSTDTQY
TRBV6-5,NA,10,ASRSTGEGYT
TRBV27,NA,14,ASSLQGVVATGELF
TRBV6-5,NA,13,ASSYSRQPNQPQH
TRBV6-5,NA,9,ASRGDNEQF
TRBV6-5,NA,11,ASRRQGADEQY
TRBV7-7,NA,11,ASSLGTTYEQY
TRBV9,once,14,ASSPTPGLLGGELF
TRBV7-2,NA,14,ASSLTITGGRGGYT
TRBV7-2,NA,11,ASSQTREETQY
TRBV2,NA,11,ASSELAGETQY
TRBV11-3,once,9,ASSRDSEQF
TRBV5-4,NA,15,ASRLTGTSTGANVLT
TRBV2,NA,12,ASSLAPTATEAF
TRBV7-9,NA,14,ASSLAGQGRGETQY
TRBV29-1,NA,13,SVGRTGGWNTEAF
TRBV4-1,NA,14,ASSQEASAMNTEAF
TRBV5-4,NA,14,ASSSGTSGTYNEQF
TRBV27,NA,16,ASSETSGGSDRTDTQY
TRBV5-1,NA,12,ASSLGTVNTEAF